Each of the 20 T cell receptor beta chains below was sequenced from the same sample in a study of CD8+ T cells in alopecia areata. As the sequencing template, cDNA was produced by extracting RNA and reverse transcribing it. Profiled with immunoSEQ multiplex PCR; TCRdb holds only in-frame clones, not every one. The table shows over 150,000 clones, with roughly 60% occurring only once. The treatment is: oral pan-JAK inhibitor, 5-10 mg twice daily. The sample consisted of CD4+ T cells sorted from blood, taken at week 24, from a patient treated with tofacitinib. These receptors originate from a human donor with alopecia areata.

CDR3 in amino acids: CASSPGLAGGQFF. The CDR3 DNA reads as TGTGCCAGCAGCCCGGGACTAGCGGGGGGGCAGTTCTTC. The rearrangement joins TRBV5-6 to TRBJ2-1, with 15 bases fitting TRBD2. The germline CDR1 and CDR2 sequences are SGHDT and YYEEEE. J was trimmed by 12 bases and V by 4 bases; bases with no gene match: 2. The CDR3 consists of 13 residues.

This rearrangement joins TRBV7-2 to TRBJ1-2; tentative D call: TRBD1 (5 bases). Per the germline V gene, CDR1 is SGHTA and CDR2 is FQGNSA. This CDR3 region has 15 residues. V lost 5 bases, J lost 2 bases, and 15 bases lay in between. The CDR3 loop reads CASSPPAGTNYGYTF. The CDR3 DNA reads as TGTGCCAGCAGCCCGCCGGCAGGGACCAACTATGGCTACACCTTC.

The chain carries TRBV7-3 and TRBJ2-1; 9 bases match TRBD1. From germline, CDR1 is SGHTA and CDR2 FQGTGA. V lost 5 bases and J lost 6; bases outside the gene matches: 8. This CDR3 is built from 15 residues. The CDR3 protein is CASSKGQGGGNEQFF. The CDR3 DNA is TGTGCCAGCAGCAAGGGACAGGGAGGTGGCAATGAGCAGTTCTTC. The full variable domain, its missing parts supplied by reference TRBV7-3 and TRBJ2-1, is GAGVSQTPSNKVTEKGKYVELRCDPISGHTALYWYRQSLGQGPEFLIYFQGTGAADDSGLPNDRFFAVRPEGSVSTLKIQRTERGDSAVYLCASSKGQGGGNEQFFGPGTRLTVL.

This clone appeared a single time. The CDR3 nucleotides read TGTGCCAGCAGCGCCCAACGACAGGGGAAGCAGTACTTC. Translation: CASSAQRQGKQYF. The chain couples TRBV7-8 to TRBJ2-7, with 8 bases identical to TRBD1. Germline V gene sequence: CDR1 SGHVS, CDR2 FQNEAQ. The V and J ends lost 5 bases and 8 bases, in that order; junction bases with no gene match: 8. This CDR3 is 13 amino acids long.

Remarks on this clone: Relative to the germline gene, one junction end is altered; a read error may explain this. The genes are TRBV6-5 and TRBJ1-5, with D hard to call. Per the germline V gene, CDR1 is MNHEY and CDR2 is SVGAGI. The CDR3 totals 13 residues. The CDR3 DNA reads TGTGCCAGCAGTTTTGGGCCAAATCGGCCCCAGCATTTT. Encoded protein: CASSFGPNRPQHF.

In its sample, this clone was seen once. The chain has TRBV7-2 and TRBJ2-2; 8 nucleotides agree with TRBD2. Germline CDR1 reads SGHTA; CDR2 reads FQGNSA. J lost 6 bases, V lost 5 bases, and 11 bases had no gene match. This CDR3 spans 16 amino acids. As DNA, the CDR3 is TGTGCCAGCAGCCGGTACGCAACTAGCGGAGCCGGGGAGCTGTTTTTT. Its protein is CASSRYATSGAGELFF.

The chain employs TRBV15 and TRBJ2-1; D remains ambiguous. The CDR3 loop spans 15 amino acids. The germline gives CDR1 LNHNV, CDR2 YYDKDF (reference sequence). The V gene lost 1 base and the J gene lost 2 bases, with 9 bases spanning the gap. CDR3 amino acids: CATSRANYAYNEQFF. The CDR3 DNA follows: TGTGCCACCAGCAGAGCCAACTACGCCTACAATGAGCAGTTCTTC.

The V gene is TRBV30, the J gene TRBJ1-3; D not certain. CDR1 GTSNPN and CDR2 SVGIG come from the germline V gene (reference sequence). The length of the CDR3 is 11 residues. V was cut by 4 bases and J by 1 base, with 2 bases left in between. CDR3 sequence (DNA): TGTGCCTGGAAATCTGGAAACACCATATATTTT. Protein sequence: CAWKSGNTIYF.

The chain recombines TRBV2 with TRBJ2-7; a possible D gene is TRBD1 (5 bases). V was trimmed by 9 bases and J by 7 bases, leaving 13 bases between them. This CDR3 has 11 amino acids. CDR1 is SNHLY and CDR2 is FYNNEI in the germline V gene. CDR3 nucleotides: TGTGCCAGTCGACAGCTGGGGGAGCAGTACTTC. This encodes CASRQLGEQYF.

The chain combines TRBV19 with TRBJ1-2; no clear D. Germline CDR1 reads LNHDA; CDR2 reads SQIVND (reference sequence). The CDR3 spans 13 residues. V shed 3 bases and J shed 8 bases, with 13 bases lying between them. CDR3 residues: CASSIEGERGYTF. CDR3 nucleotides: TGTGCCAGTAGTATTGAGGGTGAGAGAGGCTACACCTTC.

The chain combines TRBV30 with TRBJ2-2; TRBD2 aligns across 11 bases. The CDR3 is 13 amino acids. Germline-derived CDR1 and CDR2 are GTSNPN and SVGIG (reference sequence). V was pared by 8 bases and J by 5 bases, with 4 bases of the junction left unmatched. This chain's CDR3 is CAGSGRGTGELFF. The DNA of the CDR3 is TGTGCCGGTAGCGGGAGGGGAACCGGGGAGCTGTTTTTT.

CDR3 coding DNA: TGCAGCGTGATTGGGGCGTATGGCTACACCTTC. This encodes CSVIGAYGYTF. The chain employs TRBV29-1 and TRBJ1-2, with TRBD1 as a possible D gene (5 bases). In germline, CDR1 is SQVTM, CDR2 ANQGSEA. This CDR3 region has 11 residues. Trimming removed 6 bases from V and 5 bases from J, with 10 bases in between.

This chain links TRBV29-1 with TRBJ1-2, with D perhaps TRBD1 (5 bases). V was pared by 6 bases and J by 4 bases, with 9 bases between. Germline CDR1 and CDR2: SQVTM and ANQGSEA. The CDR3 length is 11 residues. The CDR3 coding sequence is TGCAGCGTCCAAGACAGCTATGGCTACACCTTC. This encodes CSVQDSYGYTF. Full variable domain (remainder filled in from reference TRBV29-1 and TRBJ1-2): SAVISQKPSRDICQRGTSLTIQCQVDSQVTMMFWYRQQPGQSLTLIATANQGSEATYESGFVIDKFPISRPNLTFSTLTVSNMSPEDSSIYLCSVQDSYGYTFGSGTRLTVV.

The chain uses TRBV9 and TRBJ2-5, with no clear D. Per the germline V gene, CDR1 is SGDLS and CDR2 is YYNGEE. The V end lost 3 bases, the J end lost 2 bases, and 8 bases lay between the germline ends. This CDR3 is 13 amino acids long. The CDR3 DNA reads TGTGCCAGCAGCGGGGTGCATCAAGAGACCCAGTACTTC. It yields the protein CASSGVHQETQYF.

This clone appeared a single time. This rearrangement joins TRBV29-1 to TRBJ1-1, with D tentatively TRBD1 (5 bases). V lost 2 bases to trimming and J lost 1 base, with 11 bases between them. This CDR3 has 14 amino acids. Germline loops: CDR1 SQVTM, CDR2 ANQGSEA. CDR3 residues: CSVELGPSNTEAFF. The CDR3 coding sequence is TGCAGCGTTGAATTGGGACCTTCGAACACTGAAGCTTTCTTT.

Only a few counts were recorded for this clone. V is TRBV28 and J is TRBJ2-4, with 8 bases aligning to TRBD2. In germline, CDR1 is MDHEN, CDR2 SYDVKM. V shed 5 bases and J 1 base; nucleotides not matched to a gene: 22. The CDR3 spans 21 residues. In DNA form, the CDR3 reads TGTGCCAGCAGTCCAAAACCCGGGACTAGAGTTTCCCGACTCGCCAAAAACATTCAGTACTTC. Amino acid sequence: CASSPKPGTRVSRLAKNIQYF.

This clone was seen more than once but under ten times. The chain links TRBV9 to TRBJ2-1, with 7 bases that match TRBD2. The CDR3 totals 15 residues. The ends lost 2 bases at V and 5 bases at J; junction bases unmatched: 7. Looked up from germline, CDR1 is SGDLS and CDR2 is YYNGEE. CDR3 residues: CASSVVGTTNNEQFF. CDR3 sequence (DNA): TGTGCCAGCAGCGTCGTGGGGACTACAAACAATGAGCAGTTCTTC.

There are a few counts of this clone. The chain uses TRBV7-9 and TRBJ2-2; the match to TRBD2 covers 9 bases. After removal of 5 bases from V and 2 bases from J, the junction contained 9 bases not matched to a gene. Per the germline V gene, CDR1 is SEHNR and CDR2 is FQNEAQ (reference sequence). This CDR3 spans 17 amino acids. The CDR3 DNA sequence: TGTGCCAGCAGCCGATCCGTAGCGGGGGCCAACACCGGGGAGCTGTTTTTT. Translation gives CASSRSVAGANTGELFF. The whole variable domain, filled in from reference TRBV7-9 and TRBJ2-2, reads DTGVSQNPRHKITKRGQNVTFRCDPISEHNRLYWYRQTLGQGPEFLTYFQNEAQLEKSRLLSDRFSAERPKGSFSTLEIQRTEQGDSAMYLCASSRSVAGANTGELFFGEGSRLTVL.

The chain joins TRBV5-6 to TRBJ2-5; 10 bases agree with TRBD1. V lost 4 bases to trimming and J lost 4 bases; unmatched junction nucleotides: 10. The CDR3 is 16 amino acids. Germline V gene lookup returns CDR1 SGHDT and CDR2 YYEEEE. The CDR3 spells CASSQATGGGRETQYF. Written as DNA, the CDR3 is TGTGCCAGCAGCCAGGCGACAGGGGGCGGACGAGAGACCCAGTACTTC.

The chain has TRBV7-9 and TRBJ2-1; D remains ambiguous. Looked up from germline, CDR1 is SEHNR and CDR2 is FQNEAQ (reference sequence). This CDR3 region has 12 residues. The V and J ends lost 1 base and 6 bases respectively, with 4 bases between them. CDR3 loop: CASSLGSNEQFF. For the CDR3, the DNA is TGTGCCAGCAGCTTAGGAAGCAATGAGCAGTTCTTC.